One TCR beta chain is described in this entry. The data stem from a study of technical replicates of blood from a handful of donors. Here immunoSEQ multiplex PCR was the method, and the copy in TCRdb shows in-frame clones only, minus some. The sample has around 75,000 clones, about 93% seen once. The trim removed 4 bases at V and 5 bases at J, leaving 5 bases unmatched. Germline CDR1 reads SGHRS; CDR2 reads YFSETQ. The CDR3 runs 15 residues. The receptor was isolated from a human donor in good health. The sample taken for sequencing was T cells isolated from PBMCs. This sequence joins TRBV5-1 and TRBJ2-2; 10 bases line up with TRBD2. The CDR3 here is CASSMIAGGTGELFF. The CDR3 DNA sequence: TGCGCCAGCAGCATGATAGCGGGAGGAACCGGGGAGCTGTTTTTT.